The sequence of this T cell receptor beta chain was determined in a study of shared clonotypes between healthy human individuals. Measured with immunoSEQ multiplex PCR; TCRdb has only the in-frame clones, and not every one. The sample yields approximately 2.5 million clones, 93% seen once. CDR3 length: 13 residues. V lost 5 bases and J lost 4, with 8 bases in between. CDR1 SGHAT and CDR2 FQNNGV come from the germline V gene. This chain links TRBV11-2 with TRBJ2-2; D unclear. The TCR sequence derives from a man aged 18 to 29 in good health. Some clones in this sample may be carry-over from other donors' samples. The sequencing input was naive CD4+ T cells from PBMCs. Documented subset: CD45RA+ positively selected. In DNA, the CDR3 is TGTGCCAGCAGCCCTACTGTCACCGGGGAGCTGTTTTTT. Protein: CASSPTVTGELFF.